This T cell receptor (beta chain) came from a study of shared clonotypes between healthy human individuals. Study context: Each donor had three CD4 naive, three CD4 memory, two CD8 naive and one CD8 memory plate. Findings of the study overall: Non-shared clonotypes had lower generation probabilities than clonotypes shared by all four sorted-subset donors.

This CDR3 has 10 residues. V was trimmed by 3 bases and J by 10 bases, leaving 4 bases between them. Germline loops: CDR1 SEHNR, CDR2 FQNEAQ (reference sequence). The assay was carried out at the deep level. Clones were read by immunoSEQ multiplex PCR, and TCRdb kept only the in-frame ones, dropping some. The table shows hundreds of thousands of clones, with approximately 96% occurring only once. CD45RO-negative, CCR7-selected cells formed the naive CD8 fraction, which excluded terminally differentiated effector memory CD45RA+ cells. Points on this clone: Its antigen is unknown.

The chain links TRBV7-9 to TRBJ2-1; D is uncertain. The specimen sequenced was naive CD8+ T cells sorted from blood. The sequence was obtained from a man aged 25 to 45 in good health. CDR3 protein: CASSFAEQFF. CDR3 coding DNA: TGTGCCAGCAGCTTCGCAGAGCAGTTCTTC. Complete variable domain (other parts from reference TRBV7-9 and TRBJ2-1): DTGVSQNPRHKITKRGQNVTFRCDPISEHNRLYWYRQTLGQGPEFLTYFQNEAQLEKSRLLSDRFSAERPKGSFSTLEIQRTEQGDSAMYLCASSFAEQFFGPGTRLTVL.